Listed below are T cell receptor beta chains from one sample, sequenced in a study of CD8+CD57+ T cells in acquired aplastic anemia. TCRdb ran MiXCR on the reads and lists one entry per CDR3 protein. The sample holds about 170,000 distinct CDR3 sequences, 40% to 55% seen once. The sequencing sample was made of sorted CD4+, CD8+, or CD8+CD57+ T cells (not recorded which) from PBMCs. The receptors here all came from a human donor with aplastic anemia. Each CDR3 is given with its conserved first and last residue. The D gene is left open where the match is weak. Clone size is shown for a subset of rows, as once, few, many or a class of expanded clone.

TRBV29-1	TRBD1	.	TRBJ2-7	TGCAGCGTCGAGACAGGGCGCCAATACGAGCAGTACTTC	CSVETGRQYEQYF
TRBV7-9	TRBD1	few	TRBJ1-2	TGTGCCAGCAGCTCTACAGGGGACGGCTACACCTTC	CASSSTGDGYTF
TRBV20-1	TRBD1	many	TRBJ1-2	TGCAGTGGACATGGACAGGGAGGGAACTATGGCTACACCTTC	CSGHGQGGNYGYTF
TRBV10-3	.	.	TRBJ1-1	TGTGCCATCAGTGAGTCGTCATTTTTCGGGGGGGCAACTGAAGCTTTCTTT	CAISESSFFGGATEAFF
TRBV2	.	once	TRBJ2-7	TGTGCCAGCAACTGGGCAGGGGGGGTATACGAGCAGTACTTC	CASNWAGGVYEQYF
TRBV28	.	.	TRBJ2-7	TGTGCCAGCCAGGACCCCTACGAGCAGTACTTC	CASQDPYEQYF
TRBV2	TRBD1	many	TRBJ1-3	TGTGCCAGCAGTGAATGGGGCGACAGGGGGGCTAACACCATATATTTT	CASSEWGDRGANTIYF
TRBV11-2	.	many	TRBJ1-6	TGTGCCAGCAGACTCGCGGATTCACCCCTCCACTTT	CASRLADSPLHF
TRBV10-2	.	many	TRBJ1-1	TGCGCCACCCGAAAGGGGGTTGTGGACACTGAAGCTTTCTTT	CATRKGVVDTEAFF
TRBV20-1	.	.	TRBJ1-1	TGCAGTGCTAGAGTACGGGGGACGGGGGAGAACACTGAAGCTTTCTTT	CSARVRGTGENTEAFF
TRBV2	.	many	TRBJ2-1	TGTGCCAGCACTAGTTTGGTGGGTGAGCAGTTCTTC	CASTSLVGEQFF
TRBV20-1	TRBD1	.	TRBJ1-1	TGCAGTGCTAGAGGCTCCGACCAGGGGGACACTGAAGCTTTCTTT	CSARGSDQGDTEAFF
TRBV2	.	.	TRBJ2-2	TGTGCCACTGCGTTCCGCGGAGCAGGGGAGCTGTTTTTT	CATAFRGAGELFF
TRBV29-1	TRBD1	.	TRBJ2-2	TGCAGCGCAAGGCGTACAGGGGGCGGGACCGGGGAGCTGTTTTTT	CSARRTGGGTGELFF
TRBV6-1	.	few	TRBJ1-1	TGTGCCAGCAGGCCCGGGGGGTTGAACACTGAAGCTTTCTTT	CASRPGGLNTEAFF
TRBV20-1	.	once	TRBJ1-2	TGCAGTGCTAGTATCGACTCATATGGCTACACCTTC	CSASIDSYGYTF
TRBV29-1	.	.	TRBJ1-4	TGCAGCGTTGATGTCTCCGGGGCTAATGAAAAACTGTTTTTT	CSVDVSGANEKLFF
TRBV10-3	.	.	TRBJ2-5	TGTGCCATCAGAGCGCGAGAGACCCAGTACTTC	CAIRARETQYF
TRBV10-3	.	.	TRBJ1-4	TGTGCCATCAGTGTCGAGGGGGGCGAAAAACTGTTTTTT	CAISVEGGEKLFF
TRBV7-2	.	many	TRBJ2-5	TGTGCCAGCAGCTTAGGGGTGGGGGGGCGGCAAGAGACCCAGTACTTC	CASSLGVGGRQETQYF
TRBV19	.	many	TRBJ2-3	TGTGCCAGTAGTATAAGCCACGCCACAGATACGCAGTATTTT	CASSISHATDTQYF
TRBV7-9	.	many	TRBJ2-5	TGTGCCAGCAGTTTAAAAGAGACCCAGTACTTC	CASSLKETQYF
TRBV10-3	TRBD1	few	TRBJ1-1	TGTGCCATCAGTGACACAGGGGACACTGAAGCTTTCTTT	CAISDTGDTEAFF
TRBV5-6	.	many	TRBJ1-4	TGTGCCAGCAGCTTGGCCGGGGGGAATGAAAAACTGTTTTTT	CASSLAGGNEKLFF
TRBV24-1	.	few	TRBJ1-5	TGTGCCACCAGTGATTTGGGCAATCAGCCCCAGCATTTT	CATSDLGNQPQHF
TRBV5-6	TRBD1	many	TRBJ2-5	TGTGCCAGCAGCCCCGGGACAGGGGCTTCGGAGACCCAGTACTTC	CASSPGTGASETQYF